The 32 T cell receptor beta chains given below trace back to one sample, sequenced in a study of blood T cell repertoires in COVID-19. The repertoire was sequenced with immunoSEQ multiplex PCR; TCRdb's copy has only in-frame clones and lacks some. The sample includes tens of thousands of clones, over 70% of them seen just once. Sequenced sample: peripheral blood. These receptors were taken from a man aged 80 or over with active or convalescent COVID-19.

The chain recombines TRBV5-1 with TRBJ2-3; a weak D match, TRBD2 (5 bases). Trimming left V 2 bases short and J 1 base short, with 11 bases between. Germline lookup yields CDR1 SGHRS and CDR2 YFSETQ. The CDR3 runs 15 residues. The CDR3 protein is CASSFLEVGTDTQYF. The CDR3 DNA sequence: TGCGCCAGCAGCTTTTTGGAGGTGGGCACAGATACGCAGTATTTT.

The rearrangement joins TRBV15 to TRBJ2-3; 10 positions agree with TRBD2. The CDR3 runs 15 residues. CDR1 LNHNV and CDR2 YYDKDF come from the germline V gene (reference sequence). Unmatched junction bases numbered 3, after V lost 1 base and J lost 5 bases. The CDR3: CATSRGTSGIDTQYF. CDR3 nucleotide sequence: TGTGCCACCAGCAGAGGGACTAGCGGCATAGATACGCAGTATTTT.

The chain couples TRBV7-8 to TRBJ2-7; TRBD1 agrees at 11 bases. The CDR3 runs 15 residues. With V trimmed by 1 base and J by 4 bases, 3 bases remained unmatched. Germline V gene data show CDR1 as SGHVS and CDR2 as FQNEAQ. The CDR3 sequence is CASSLGTGGGYEQYF. In DNA form, the CDR3 reads TGTGCCAGCAGCTTAGGGACAGGGGGCGGGTACGAGCAGTACTTC.

The sample holds one count of this clone. The V and J genes are TRBV28 and TRBJ1-2; D is undetermined. The CDR3 runs to 16 residues. Per the germline V gene, CDR1 is MDHEN and CDR2 is SYDVKM. V was cut by 5 bases and J by 4 bases, with 20 bases left in between. This chain's CDR3 is CASSPLGRGPGYGYTF. DNA of the CDR3: TGTGCCAGCAGTCCCCTGGGCAGAGGGCCGGGCTATGGCTACACCTTC.

This clone was detected once. The chain couples TRBV4-2 to TRBJ2-5; weak D call: TRBD2 (5 bases). The CDR3 consists of 17 residues. V was clipped by 1 base and J by 1 base, with 16 bases between them. Per germline, CDR1 LGHNA and CDR2 YNFKEQ. CDR3 DNA sequence: TGTGCCAGCAGCCAAGGCCCCGCGGGTTCTGGCCAAGAGACCCAGTACTTC. Translation gives CASSQGPAGSGQETQYF.

This chain joins TRBV28 and TRBJ1-3; TRBD1 agrees at 9 bases. The CDR3 is 15 residues long. Germline V gene data show CDR1 as MDHEN and CDR2 as SYDVKM. Trimming cost V 3 bases and J 2 bases; bases outside gene matches: 2. The CDR3 nucleotides are TGTGCCAGCAGTTTGGGGACAGGGACTGGAAACACCATATATTTT. It specifies CASSLGTGTGNTIYF.

Turning to this clone: At one end the junction does not follow the germline gene, possibly because of a read error. In DNA form, the CDR3 reads TGTGCCACCAGTCCGGGACAGGGGTTTGGGCAGCCCCAGCATTTT. It codes for CATSPGQGFGQPQHF. The chain has TRBV25-1 and TRBJ1-5, with 10 bases that match TRBD1. Germline-derived CDR1 and CDR2 are MGHDK and SYGVNS. The CDR3 consists of 15 residues.

The V and J genes are TRBV7-9 and TRBJ1-3; tentatively, D is TRBD1 (5 bases). This CDR3 has 17 residues. Germline V gives CDR1 SEHNR, CDR2 FQNEAQ (reference sequence). The V gene lost 4 bases and the J gene lost 3 bases, with 19 bases spanning the gap. The CDR3 DNA sequence: TGTGCCAGCAGCTATCACACGACCCCAAGGGGTGGAAACACCATATATTTT. Protein product: CASSYHTTPRGGNTIYF.

The chain combines TRBV7-2 with TRBJ1-2, with a tentative D call TRBD1 (5 bases). Germline loops: CDR1 SGHTA, CDR2 FQGNSA. V was cut by 5 bases and J by 7 bases, with 14 bases left in between. The CDR3 length is 13 residues. The CDR3 reads CASSLETVGGYTF. The CDR3 nucleotides are TGTGCCAGCAGCCTCGAGACAGTCGGTGGCTACACCTTC.

The chain has TRBV6-5 and TRBJ2-2, with 7 bases lining up with TRBD1. This CDR3 comprises 15 residues. Germline V gene sequence: CDR1 MNHEY, CDR2 SVGAGI. The ends lost 7 bases at V and 6 bases at J; junction bases unmatched: 11. CDR3 in amino acids: CASKITGEIPGELFF. The CDR3 DNA is TGTGCCAGCAAAATAACAGGGGAGATCCCCGGGGAGCTGTTTTTT.

The chain uses TRBV5-6 and TRBJ2-7; possible D gene TRBD1, 6 bases. From germline, CDR1 is SGHDT and CDR2 YYEEEE. This CDR3 spans 15 amino acids. V gave up 4 bases and J gave up 3 bases, with 17 bases separating them. The CDR3 DNA sequence: TGTGCCAGCAGCAGTGATCCGGGACACTACTACGAGCAGTACTTC. Residues: CASSSDPGHYYEQYF.

The rearrangement joins TRBV5-1 to TRBJ1-3; 8 bases agree with TRBD1. CDR3 size: 16 residues. The J segment lost 0 bases and the V segment lost 1 base, leaving 3 bases of the junction unmatched. Germline lookup yields CDR1 SGHRS and CDR2 YFSETQ. The CDR3 nucleotides are TGCGCCAGCAGCTTGACAGGGACAGGCTCTGGAAACACCATATATTTT. Encoded protein: CASSLTGTGSGNTIYF.

This clone turned up a few times. The rearrangement joins TRBV4-3 to TRBJ2-1; 13 bases agree with TRBD2. The CDR3 has 19 amino acids. V lost 4 bases and J lost 0; bases outside the gene matches: 9. Germline V lookup: CDR1 LGHNA, CDR2 YSLEER. As DNA, the CDR3 is TGCGCCAGCAGCCTCCGGACTAGCGGGGGCCTCAGCTCCTACAATGAGCAGTTCTTC. This gives the protein CASSLRTSGGLSSYNEQFF.

V usage is TRBV19 and J usage is TRBJ2-7; maybe TRBD2 (6 bases). The germline CDR1 and CDR2 sequences are LNHDA and SQIVND (reference sequence). V lost 8 bases and J lost 6, with 11 bases in between. CDR3 length: 11 amino acids. CDR3: CASGGWTEQYF. CDR3 DNA: TGTGCCAGTGGAGGGTGGACCGAGCAGTACTTC.

J is TRBJ2-6 and V is TRBV7-9; 8 nucleotides agree with TRBD1. V lost 11 bases and J lost 1; bases outside the gene matches: 7. Germline V gene data show CDR1 as SEHNR and CDR2 as FQNEAQ (reference sequence). The CDR3 consists of 15 residues. CDR3 residues: CASRQGRSGANVLTF. The CDR3, as DNA: TGTGCCTCGAGACAGGGGCGATCTGGGGCCAACGTCCTGACTTTC. The complete variable domain, with remaining parts taken from reference TRBV7-9 and TRBJ2-6, reads DTGVSQNPRHKITKRGQNVTFRCDPISEHNRLYWYRQTLGQGPEFLTYFQNEAQLEKSRLLSDRFSAERPKGSFSTLEIQRTEQGDSAMYLCASRQGRSGANVLTFGAGSRLTVL.

The rearrangement links TRBV27 to TRBJ2-7; D might be TRBD2 (5 bases). Trimming took off 5 bases at V and 6 bases at J, with 17 bases between the two ends. From germline, CDR1 is MNHEY and CDR2 SMNVEV (reference sequence). The CDR3 is 14 amino acids. CDR3 residues: CASSPLVRPGEQYF. In DNA, the CDR3 is TGTGCCAGCAGTCCACTAGTCCGGCCGGGCGAGCAGTACTTC.

This clone showed up just once. V usage is TRBV24-1 and J usage is TRBJ1-5, with TRBD1 matching 12 bases. From germline, CDR1 is KGHDR and CDR2 SFDVKD. This CDR3 contains 16 residues. J was trimmed by 5 bases and V by 7 bases; bases with no gene match: 8. The CDR3 nucleotides are TGTGCCACCAGAGCATCTGGGGACAGGGGGCATCAGCCCCAGCATTTT. It translates to CATRASGDRGHQPQHF.

The chain's CDR3 is CASIGDRDFEQYF. DNA for the CDR3: TGTGCCAGCATTGGGGACAGGGATTTTGAGCAGTACTTC. This chain connects TRBV6-5 to TRBJ2-7, with TRBD1 identical over 9 bases. The trim removed 7 bases at V and 7 bases at J, leaving 8 bases unmatched. CDR3 length: 13 residues. Germline lookup yields CDR1 MNHEY and CDR2 SVGAGI.

This clone was recorded a few times. The chain links TRBV6-6 to TRBJ2-3; D uncertain. CDR3 length: 13 residues. The V end lost 7 bases, the J end lost 3 bases, and 11 bases lay between the germline ends. From germline, CDR1 is MNHNY and CDR2 SVGAGI (reference sequence). CDR3 DNA sequence: TGTGCCAGCACCAACAGAAAAACAGATACGCAGTATTTT. Its translation is CASTNRKTDTQYF.

This rearrangement joins TRBV2 to TRBJ2-5; perhaps TRBD2 as D (6 bases). V dropped 5 bases and J dropped 2 bases, with 18 bases sitting between them. CDR3 length: 16 amino acids. The V gene's germline CDR1 is SNHLY and CDR2 FYNNEI. CDR3 in amino acids: CASSWRGAGGQETQYF. The CDR3 region has the DNA TGTGCCAGCAGTTGGAGGGGTGCCGGTGGACAAGAGACCCAGTACTTC.

V is TRBV30 and J is TRBJ1-5, with a possible D match to TRBD1 (6 bases). The germline V and J ends were trimmed by 3 bases and 4 bases, with 10 bases remaining between them. In germline, CDR1 is GTSNPN, CDR2 SVGIG (reference sequence). The CDR3 totals 13 residues. As DNA, the CDR3 is TGTGCCTGGAGCGGGACAAATAATCAGCCCCAGCATTTT. Its translation is CAWSGTNNQPQHF.

The count of this clone is one. The V and J genes are TRBV29-1 and TRBJ1-2; D might be TRBD1 (6 bases). The germline V and J ends were trimmed by 4 bases and 4 bases, with 10 bases remaining between them. The CDR3 is 12 amino acids. CDR1 SQVTM and CDR2 ANQGSEA come from the germline V gene. In DNA form, the CDR3 reads TGCAGCGTTGTAGTACAGGGCTATGGCTACACCTTC. As protein: CSVVVQGYGYTF.

The genes are TRBV7-8 and TRBJ1-4, with a weak D call TRBD1 (6 bases). The germline V gene encodes CDR1 SGHVS and CDR2 FQNEAQ. This CDR3 has 15 residues. The V and J ends lost 5 bases and 8 bases respectively, with 18 bases between them. This CDR3 reads CASSGSGAQGEKLFF. In nucleotides, the CDR3 is TGTGCCAGCAGCGGATCAGGGGCGCAGGGGGAAAAACTGTTTTTT. The variable domain in full, with the rest retrieved from reference TRBV7-8 and TRBJ1-4, is GAGVSQSPRYKVAKRGQDVALRCDPISGHVSLFWYQQALGQGPEFLTYFQNEAQLDKSGLPSDRFFAERPEGSVSTLKIQRTQQEDSAVYLCASSGSGAQGEKLFFGSGTQLSVL.

The chain employs TRBV27 and TRBJ1-2; 7 positions match TRBD1. V trimming: 3 bases; J trimming: 0 bases; junction bases outside the gene matches: 4. Germline V gene lookup returns CDR1 MNHEY and CDR2 SMNVEV (reference sequence). The CDR3 has 15 amino acids. The CDR3 DNA sequence: TGTGCCAGCAGTTTGGGACAGCCTTCTAACTATGGCTACACCTTC. It encodes CASSLGQPSNYGYTF.

This clone has a handful of counts. The chain combines TRBV27 with TRBJ2-5; maybe TRBD1 (8 bases). With 5 bases removed from V and 2 bases from J, the gap between germline ends came to 15 bases. The CDR3 runs 15 residues. Germline V gene data show CDR1 as MNHEY and CDR2 as SMNVEV (reference sequence). The CDR3 coding sequence is TGTGCCAGCAGTGCGGGGGACAGGAGGCAAGAGACCCAGTACTTC. Amino acids: CASSAGDRRQETQYF.

The rearrangement uses TRBV11-2 and TRBJ2-1; tentatively, D is TRBD2 (7 bases). The CDR3 spans 15 residues. V lost 5 bases, J lost 10 bases, and 21 bases lay in between. The germline V gene has CDR1 SGHAT and CDR2 FQNNGV. This CDR3 reads CASSPVGGGKGEQFF. The CDR3 DNA sequence: TGTGCCAGCAGCCCGGTGGGCGGGGGCAAGGGCGAGCAGTTCTTC.

This clone was seen a few times. The chain recombines TRBV7-9 with TRBJ2-2; the match to TRBD1 covers 10 bases. The CDR3 has 16 amino acids. The germline V gene encodes CDR1 SEHNR and CDR2 FQNEAQ (reference sequence). The junction had 6 bases not matched to a gene; V was cut back by 5 bases and J by 3 bases. The chain's CDR3 is CASSHRDRGDTGELFF. The CDR3 nucleotides are TGTGCCAGCAGCCACCGGGACAGGGGCGACACCGGGGAGCTGTTTTTT.

This sequence joins TRBV28 and TRBJ1-4, with D tentatively TRBD1 (5 bases). V was clipped by 3 bases and J by 8 bases, with 13 bases between them. This CDR3 has 14 amino acids. CDR1 is MDHEN and CDR2 is SYDVKM in the germline V gene. The CDR3, as DNA: TGTGCCAGCAGTTTTCGGGGGGGAGGGGAAAAACTGTTTTTT. Protein product: CASSFRGGGEKLFF.

The table lists this clone with a few counts. The chain employs TRBV7-2 and TRBJ2-4; 12 bases line up with TRBD2. Germline-derived CDR1 and CDR2 are SGHTA and FQGNSA. The J segment lost 8 bases and the V segment lost 3 bases, leaving 8 bases of the junction unmatched. The CDR3 contains 16 residues. The CDR3 DNA reads as TGTGCCAGCAGCTTCCCGCTAGCGGGGGGGCTTGACATTCAGTACTTC. Translation: CASSFPLAGGLDIQYF.

This clone has just a few counts. The V call is TRBV19, the J call TRBJ1-3; no clear D. Germline loops: CDR1 LNHDA, CDR2 SQIVND (reference sequence). The CDR3 extends over 14 amino acids. V lost 3 bases to trimming and J lost 0 bases, with 6 bases between them. The CDR3 protein is CASSMEASGNTIYF. CDR3 bases: TGTGCCAGTAGTATGGAGGCCTCTGGAAACACCATATATTTT.

The chain combines TRBV2 with TRBJ2-2, with 7 bases aligning to TRBD1. CDR1 and CDR2 (germline): SNHLY, FYNNEI. V lost 9 bases and J lost 5; bases outside the gene matches: 9. There are 14 residues in the CDR3. This CDR3 is CASPDRERTGELFF. The CDR3, as DNA: TGTGCCAGTCCCGACAGGGAGAGGACCGGGGAGCTGTTTTTT. The full variable domain, with the rest looked up from reference TRBV2 and TRBJ2-2, is EPEVTQTPSHQVTQMGQEVILRCVPISNHLYFYWYRQILGQKVEFLVSFYNNEISEKSEIFDDQFSVERPDGSNFTLKIRSTKLEDSAMYFCASPDRERTGELFFGEGSRLTVL.

The chain links TRBV6-6 to TRBJ1-2; D remains ambiguous. V dropped 6 bases and J dropped 5 bases, with 7 bases sitting between them. Per germline, CDR1 MNHNY and CDR2 SVGAGI (reference sequence). The CDR3 is 11 amino acids. The CDR3 is CASRILYGYTF. The CDR3 nucleotides read TGTGCCAGCAGAATACTGTATGGCTACACCTTC.